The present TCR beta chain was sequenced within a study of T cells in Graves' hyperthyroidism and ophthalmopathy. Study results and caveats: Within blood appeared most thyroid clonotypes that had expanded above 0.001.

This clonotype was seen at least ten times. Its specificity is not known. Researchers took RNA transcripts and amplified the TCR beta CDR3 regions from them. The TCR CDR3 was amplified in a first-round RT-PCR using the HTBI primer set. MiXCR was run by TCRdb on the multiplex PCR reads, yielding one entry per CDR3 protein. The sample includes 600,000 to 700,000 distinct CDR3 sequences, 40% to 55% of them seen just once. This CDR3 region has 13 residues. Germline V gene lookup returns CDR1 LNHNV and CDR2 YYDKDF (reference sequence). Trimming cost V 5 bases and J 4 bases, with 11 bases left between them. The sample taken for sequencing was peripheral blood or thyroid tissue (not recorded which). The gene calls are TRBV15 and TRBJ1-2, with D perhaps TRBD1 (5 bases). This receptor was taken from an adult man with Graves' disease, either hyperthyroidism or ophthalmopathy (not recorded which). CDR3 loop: CATSDRDLYGYTF. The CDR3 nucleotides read TGTGCCACCAGCGACCGGGACCTCTATGGCTACACCTTC.